These 29 T cell receptor beta chains were all obtained from the same sample, sequenced in a study of blood T cell repertoires in COVID-19. Produced via immunoSEQ multiplex PCR; TCRdb's table is partial and in-frame only. The sample consists of more than 95,000 clones, 75% to 85% of them appearing once. The sample comprised peripheral blood. Source of these receptors: a man aged 55-75 years with acute or convalescent COVID-19.

The chain has TRBV10-3 and TRBJ2-5, with 7 bases that match TRBD2. The CDR3 covers 14 residues. From germline, CDR1 is ENHRY and CDR2 SYGVKD. Unmatched junction bases numbered 4, after V lost 1 base and J lost 5 bases. The CDR3 nucleotides read TGTGCCATCAGTGAGTACCTAGCGGAGGAGACCCAGTACTTC. Translating it yields CAISEYLAEETQYF.

This rearrangement joins TRBV18 to TRBJ1-2; D remains unclear. Between the trimmed V and J ends, which lost 1 base and 14 bases, there was a span of 20 bases. CDR1 and CDR2 from the germline V gene are KGHSH and LQKENI. This CDR3 spans 14 amino acids. CDR3 sequence: CASSPLGVEGSRTF. The CDR3 DNA is TGTGCCAGCTCACCACTGGGCGTGGAGGGAAGTAGGACCTTC.

The chain has TRBV11-2 and TRBJ2-1, with 7 bases that match TRBD1. V was clipped by 5 bases and J by 6 bases; unmatched bases: 10. The CDR3 runs 15 residues. From germline, CDR1 is SGHAT and CDR2 FQNNGV. CDR3 region: CASSHRQGSGNEQFF. CDR3 bases: TGTGCCAGCAGCCACAGACAGGGCTCGGGCAATGAGCAGTTCTTC.

V gene TRBV10-3 combines with J gene TRBJ2-3, with D perhaps matching TRBD1 (7 bases). Germline CDR1 and CDR2: ENHRY and SYGVKD. The CDR3 is 15 amino acids. With 6 bases removed from V and 0 bases from J, the gap between germline ends came to 13 bases. The CDR3 sequence: CAISGGQPSTDTQYF. The DNA of the CDR3 is TGTGCCATCAGCGGGGGACAGCCCAGCACAGATACGCAGTATTTT.

V is TRBV4-3 and J is TRBJ2-5; D call uncertain. This CDR3 region has 13 residues. V dropped 2 bases and J dropped 2 bases, with 6 bases sitting between them. Germline CDR1 reads LGHNA; CDR2 reads YSLEER. In nucleotides, the CDR3 is TGCGCCAGCAGCCAATCGACTCAAGAGACCCAGTACTTC. Amino acid sequence: CASSQSTQETQYF.

The V call is TRBV5-6, the J call TRBJ2-5; TRBD2 matches 11 bases. This CDR3 has 15 residues. Germline loops: CDR1 SGHDT, CDR2 YYEEEE. Trimming took 3 bases from V and 2 from J; bases not matched to a gene: 3. In nucleotides, the CDR3 is TGTGCCAGCAGCTCGGGACTAGCGGAACAAGAGACCCAGTACTTC. Protein: CASSSGLAEQETQYF.

This sequence joins TRBV7-9 and TRBJ1-2; 11 bases map to TRBD1. The germline V gene has CDR1 SEHNR and CDR2 FQNEAQ (reference sequence). This CDR3 spans 17 amino acids. V lost 8 bases to trimming and J lost 4 bases; unmatched junction nucleotides: 15. The CDR3 DNA reads as TGTGCCAGCTGTAGACCGGGACAGGGGGAGTCTTGCTATGGCTACACCTTC. Protein: CASCRPGQGESCYGYTF.

V usage is TRBV12-3 or TRBV12-4 and J usage is TRBJ2-7, with 8 nucleotides matching TRBD1. The ends lost 6 bases at V and 6 bases at J; junction bases unmatched: 4. The CDR3 sequence is 12 residues long. The CDR3 nucleotides read TGTGCCAGCAGCCTACAGGGGGGCGAGCAGTACGTC. Its protein is CASSLQGGEQYV.

The CDR3 DNA sequence: TGTGCCTGGAGTAACCAGGTTACTCCCTACAATGAGCAGTTCTTC. Its translation: CAWSNQVTPYNEQFF. The chain combines TRBV30 with TRBJ2-1; D remains unclear. Trimming took off 2 bases at V and 2 bases at J, with 13 bases between the two ends. CDR3 length: 15 residues. Germline V gives CDR1 GTSNPN, CDR2 SVGIG (reference sequence). The full variable domain, completed using reference TRBV30 and TRBJ2-1, is SQTIHQWPATLVQPVGSPLSLECTVEGTSNPNLYWYRQAAGRGLQLLFYSVGIGQISSEVPQNLSASRPQDRQFILSSKKLLLSDSGFYLCAWSNQVTPYNEQFFGPGTRLTVL.

The chain couples TRBV29-1 to TRBJ2-2; 9 bases agree with TRBD1. This CDR3 spans 15 amino acids. V trimming: 7 bases; J trimming: 1 base; junction bases outside the gene matches: 7. Per the germline V gene, CDR1 is SQVTM and CDR2 is ANQGSEA. As DNA, the CDR3 is TGCAGCGGACTCTCGACAGGGGGGAACACCGGGGAGCTGTTTTTT. Its protein is CSGLSTGGNTGELFF.

The J gene is TRBJ1-6, the V gene TRBV19, with 9 positions matching TRBD1. Germline V gene data show CDR1 as LNHDA and CDR2 as SQIVND (reference sequence). J was trimmed by 9 bases and V by 6 bases; bases with no gene match: 12. The CDR3 consists of 16 residues. CDR3 coding DNA: TGTGCCAGTAGGCGAGCCTCCGGGACAGGGCTTTCACCCCTCCACTTT. Translation gives CASRRASGTGLSPLHF.

In its sample, this clone was seen a few times. The rearrangement links TRBV6-1 to TRBJ1-2, with no clear D. V gave up 3 bases and J gave up 4 bases, with 6 bases separating them. Per germline, CDR1 MNHNS and CDR2 SASEGT. This CDR3 has 12 amino acids. The CDR3 DNA reads as TGTGCCAGCAGTGACACGGGCTATGGCTACACCTTC. Its translation: CASSDTGYGYTF.

This chain connects TRBV11-2 to TRBJ1-1; D remains unclear. V was cut by 2 bases and J by 1 base, with 5 bases left in between. The CDR3 is 13 amino acids. Germline values: CDR1 SGHAT, CDR2 FQNNGV. This CDR3 reads CASSLQANTEAFF. CDR3 coding DNA: TGTGCCAGCAGCTTACAAGCGAACACTGAAGCTTTCTTT.

The CDR3 DNA reads TGTGCCAGCTCACTTCGGACAGGGGAACTCACTGAAGCTTTCTTT. This codes for CASSLRTGELTEAFF. The chain uses TRBV18 and TRBJ1-1; 9 bases map to TRBD1. The germline V gene has CDR1 KGHSH and CDR2 LQKENI. The CDR3 spans 15 residues. V dropped 4 bases and J dropped 4; count of bases not matched to a gene: 7.

This chain uses TRBV5-1 with TRBJ2-3; TRBD1 matches at 9 bases. The CDR3 sequence is 15 residues long. Trimming cost V 4 bases and J 4 bases; bases outside gene matches: 7. In germline, CDR1 is SGHRS, CDR2 YFSETQ. The CDR3, as DNA: TGCGCCAGCAGCCCCGGGACAGGGAATTCAGATACGCAGTATTTT. Protein: CASSPGTGNSDTQYF.

Worth noting for this clone: Compared with germline, one end of the junction differs, possibly owing to a read error. The chain employs TRBV23-1 and TRBJ2-1, with D hard to call. TRBV23-1 is assigned to the ORF class and has an uncertain function. The CDR3 length is 12 residues. The CDR3 region has the DNA TGCGCCAGCAGTCAATTTAACAAAGAGCAGTTCTTC. Protein sequence: CASSQFNKEQFF.

V is TRBV29-1 and J is TRBJ1-1; 8 bases are a match to TRBD1. Germline CDR1 SQVTM, CDR2 ANQGSEA. The CDR3 is 12 residues long. V trimming: 8 bases; J trimming: 2 bases; junction bases outside the gene matches: 4. Written as DNA, the CDR3 is TGCAGCTTCGGACAGGGAAACACTGAAGCTTTCTTT. Its translation: CSFGQGNTEAFF.

The chain couples TRBV24-1 to TRBJ2-3; 15 bases are shared with TRBD2. Germline V gene lookup returns CDR1 KGHDR and CDR2 SFDVKD. V shed 4 bases and J 8 bases; nucleotides not matched to a gene: 6. The CDR3 extends over 16 amino acids. The CDR3 sequence: CATSDWTSGGVFTQYF. The CDR3 DNA is TGTGCCACCAGTGACTGGACTAGCGGGGGGGTATTTACGCAGTATTTT.

The chain employs TRBV12-5 and TRBJ2-3; TRBD2 agrees at 7 bases. The germline V gene encodes CDR1 LGHNT and CDR2 FRNRAP. This CDR3 is built from 15 residues. V dropped 1 base and J dropped 4; count of bases not matched to a gene: 5. The CDR3 coding sequence is TGTGCTAGTGGTTTGGGACTAGCTCATCCAGATACGCAGTATTTT. It specifies CASGLGLAHPDTQYF.

This clone showed up just once. This chain joins TRBV18 and TRBJ2-2, with 9 bases that match TRBD2. There are 15 residues in the CDR3. With 0 bases clipped from V and 7 bases from J, the junction kept 3 bases outside the gene matches. CDR1 and CDR2 from the germline V gene are KGHSH and LQKENI. CDR3 sequence (DNA): TGTGCCAGCTCACCACCCGGGACTAGCATCGGGGAGCTGTTTTTT. Protein: CASSPPGTSIGELFF.

CDR3: CAISVGTSGSYNEQFF. CDR3 nucleotide sequence: TGTGCCATCAGTGTCGGGACTAGCGGCTCCTACAATGAGCAGTTCTTC. The J gene is TRBJ2-1, the V gene TRBV10-3, with 11 bases matching TRBD2. V was pared by 4 bases and J by 0 bases, with 2 bases of the junction left unmatched. CDR1 and CDR2 from the germline V gene are ENHRY and SYGVKD. The CDR3 spans 16 residues.

The V gene is TRBV7-6, the J gene TRBJ2-7; 10 bases map to TRBD1. CDR1 is SGHVS and CDR2 is FNYEAQ in the germline V gene. V shed 0 bases, J shed 2 bases, and the junction held 1 base outside the gene matches. CDR3 length: 15 residues. In nucleotides, the CDR3 is TGTGCCAGCAGCTTAGCCGGGACAGGGGCCTACGAGCAGTACTTC. This sequence encodes CASSLAGTGAYEQYF.

CDR3 region: CASSPRVRNTEAFF. The CDR3 nucleotides read TGTGCCAGCAGCCCCCGGGTCAGAAACACTGAAGCTTTCTTT. V gene TRBV3-1 (or the pseudogene TRBV3-2) combines with J gene TRBJ1-1; no firm D call. V lost 4 bases, J lost 2 bases, and 11 bases lay in between. CDR3 size: 14 residues. Germline V CDR1 and CDR2: LGHDT, YNNKEL (reference sequence).

The rearrangement links TRBV19 to TRBJ2-3; 9 bases align to TRBD1. The germline V gene has CDR1 LNHDA and CDR2 SQIVND (reference sequence). Trimming at V came to 6 bases and at J to 4 bases, leaving 11 bases not matched to a gene. This CDR3 spans 16 amino acids. In DNA form, the CDR3 reads TGTGCCAGTAGCAAGGAACAGGGGGCGCCCGCAGATACGCAGTATTTT. Translation gives CASSKEQGAPADTQYF. The full variable domain, its missing parts supplied by reference TRBV19 and TRBJ2-3, is DGGITQSPKYLFRKEGQNVTLSCEQNLNHDAMYWYRQDPGQGLRLIYYSQIVNDFQKGDIAEGYSVSREKKESFPLTVTSAQKNPTAFYLCASSKEQGAPADTQYFGPGTRLTVL.

There are a few counts of this clone. The chain combines TRBV2 with TRBJ1-5; perhaps TRBD1 as D (6 bases). The CDR3 spans 14 residues. V was clipped by 6 bases and J by 5 bases, with 14 bases between them. Germline V gives CDR1 SNHLY, CDR2 FYNNEI. CDR3 residues: CASSEGGLYQPQHF. The CDR3, as DNA: TGTGCCAGCAGCGAGGGGGGGTTGTATCAGCCCCAGCATTTT.

The rearrangement links TRBV11-3 to TRBJ2-1, with D tentatively TRBD2 (6 bases). Trimming removed 0 bases from V and 9 bases from J, with 12 bases in between. The CDR3 contains 14 residues. Germline V lookup: CDR1 SGHNT, CDR2 YENEEA. The CDR3 DNA is TGTGCCAGCAGCTTAGACGGGAGCCGAGGTGAGCAGTTCTTC. It encodes CASSLDGSRGEQFF. Full variable domain (rest looked up from reference TRBV11-3 and TRBJ2-1): EAGVVQSPRYKIIEKKQPVAFWCNPISGHNTLYWYLQNLGQGPELLIRYENEEAVDDSQLPKDRFSAERLKGVDSTLKIQPAELGDSAVYLCASSLDGSRGEQFFGPGTRLTVL.

This rearrangement joins TRBV2 to TRBJ1-2; tentative D call: TRBD1 (6 bases). Deletions cut 10 bases from V and 1 base from J, with 13 bases between. CDR1 and CDR2 from the germline V gene are SNHLY and FYNNEI. The CDR3 is made up of 13 amino acids. This CDR3 is CAKQGFDNYGYTF. CDR3 nucleotides: TGTGCCAAACAGGGATTCGATAACTATGGCTACACCTTC. The complete variable domain, with remaining parts taken from reference TRBV2 and TRBJ1-2, reads EPEVTQTPSHQVTQMGQEVILRCVPISNHLYFYWYRQILGQKVEFLVSFYNNEISEKSEIFDDQFSVERPDGSNFTLKIRSTKLEDSAMYFCAKQGFDNYGYTFGSGTRLTVV.

This sequence joins TRBV9 and TRBJ2-2; no reliable D call. V dropped 0 bases and J dropped 12 bases, with 9 bases sitting between them. Germline CDR1 is SGDLS and CDR2 is YYNGEE. CDR3 length: 12 residues. In DNA, the CDR3 is TGTGCCAGCAGCGTAGATGCGAGGAAGCTGTTTTTT. It specifies CASSVDARKLFF.

The genes are TRBV3-1 (or the pseudogene TRBV3-2) and TRBJ2-7; 8 bases fit TRBD2. The CDR3 has 15 residues. Looked up from germline, CDR1 is LGHDT and CDR2 is YNNKEL (reference sequence). J lost 5 bases, V lost 3 bases, and 9 bases had no gene match. CDR3 nucleotides: TGTGCCAGCAGCCACGGAACCAGCGGGAGAAACGAGCAGTACGTC. Protein product: CASSHGTSGRNEQYV.